This entry lists 4 T cell receptor beta chains sequenced from one sample in a study of T cell responses to AZD1222 COVID-19 vaccine. The assay was immunoSEQ multiplex PCR, and TCRdb's table has in-frame clones only and misses some. The sample records some 180,000 clones, 85% to 95% being singletons. The material sequenced was peripheral blood, taken 28 days after the second AZD1222 dose. These receptors all stem from an adult who received the AZD1222 COVID-19 vaccine.

The chain employs TRBV30 and TRBJ1-6, with D tentatively TRBD1 (6 bases). Per germline, CDR1 GTSNPN and CDR2 SVGIG (reference sequence). Trimming pared 0 bases from V and 10 bases from J, leaving 10 bases between. This CDR3 is 13 amino acids long. This chain's CDR3 is CAWSVGGQSPLHF. Written as DNA, the CDR3 is TGTGCCTGGAGTGTCGGCGGACAGTCACCCCTCCACTTT.

CDR3 region: CASSVGGCTDTQYF. CDR3 bases: TGTGCCAGCAGCGTGGGCGGGTGCACAGATACGCAGTATTTT. V usage is TRBV21-1 and J usage is TRBJ2-3; the table's D call of TRBD2 was not tested on the DNA. TRBV21-1 corresponds to a pseudogene. The CDR3 sequence is 14 residues long.

The chain employs TRBV5-1 and TRBJ2-6; D uncertain. The V end lost 1 base, the J end lost 0 bases, and 5 bases lay between the germline ends. This CDR3 is 15 amino acids long. Germline V lookup: CDR1 SGHRS, CDR2 YFSETQ. CDR3 sequence (DNA): TGCGCCAGCAGCTTGTTGGCCTCTGGGGCCAACGTCCTGACTTTC. Translation: CASSLLASGANVLTF.

The rearrangement uses TRBV9 and TRBJ1-2; D possibly corresponds to TRBD1 (5 bases). This CDR3 is 13 amino acids long. Germline lookup yields CDR1 SGDLS and CDR2 YYNGEE. The ends were cut back, 5 bases at V and 4 bases at J, with 12 bases in the middle. In nucleotides, the CDR3 is TGTGCCAGCAGGACAGCTGGGGGCTATGGCTACACCTTC. It translates to CASRTAGGYGYTF.